This is a list of T cell receptor beta chains from one sample in a study of T cells in Graves' hyperthyroidism and ophthalmopathy. In TCRdb, the multiplex PCR reads were re-called with MiXCR into one record per CDR3 protein. Of roughly 400,000 distinct CDR3 sequences in the sample, over 12% were seen once. Material: blood. Every receptor here comes from a man aged 45-65 years with Graves' ophthalmopathy. CDR3s include the opening cysteine and the closing phenylalanine or tryptophan. A D gene is named only where the DNA matches it firmly.

CDR3 length	D gene	V gene	J gene	CDR3 protein
15	TRBD1	TRBV7-9	TRBJ2-2	CASRRDRVNTGELFF
14	-	TRBV3-1	TRBJ1-1	CASSQEGGRTEAFF
14	-	TRBV12-3/TRBV12-4	TRBJ2-3	CASGPIAQGDTQYF
14	TRBD2	TRBV12-3/TRBV12-4	TRBJ2-3	CASSWGGDRDTQYF
12	-	TRBV10-3	TRBJ2-7	CAISERAHEQYF
12	-	TRBV5-1	TRBJ2-1	CASSSPREEQFF
14	-	TRBV5-1	TRBJ1-2	CASSLDPVAGGYTF
13	TRBD1	TRBV5-6	TRBJ1-2	CASSWTGRSGYTF
17	TRBD2	TRBV20-1	TRBJ2-7	CSARPHKQRLAGAEQYF
14	-	TRBV11-2	TRBJ1-5	CASSQLLTGQPQHF
17	TRBD2	TRBV24-1	TRBJ2-3	CATSDLPTSGWADTQYF
15	-	TRBV5-1	TRBJ1-5	CASSLVGGAGQPQHF
14	TRBD2	TRBV12-3/TRBV12-4	TRBJ2-1	CASSPTSRNHEQFF
14	-	TRBV30	TRBJ1-4	CAWSVTGSREKLFF
16	TRBD1	TRBV20-1	TRBJ2-3	CSADKPGTGIADTQYF
16	-	TRBV7-9	TRBJ2-2	CASSPQAMGSTGELFF
16	TRBD2	TRBV5-4	TRBJ2-3	CASSSRREDLTDTQYF
16	-	TRBV24-1	TRBJ2-1	CATSDSSGTNYNEQFF
14	-	TRBV20-1	TRBJ2-7	CSARGLPSSYEQYF
13	-	TRBV19	TRBJ2-7	CASSDGQTYEQYF
13	-	TRBV13	TRBJ2-5	CASKLQLQETQYF
15	-	TRBV5-6	TRBJ2-7	CASSLDVGGVPEQYF
18	TRBD2	TRBV11-2	TRBJ2-3	CASSSAGRVAGPTDTQYF
16	TRBD2	TRBV11-3	TRBJ2-5	CASSLDGTRNSETQYF
16	TRBD1	TRBV6-2/TRBV6-3	TRBJ2-1	CASSYSDRGSYYEQFF
15	-	TRBV19	TRBJ2-2	CASSTPAPNTGELFF
13	-	TRBV5-1	TRBJ2-6	CASSSLGANVLTF
15	TRBD2	TRBV6-1	TRBJ2-5	CASSDLAGRQETQYF
13	-	TRBV29-1	TRBJ2-3	CSAAPRVTDTQYF
13	TRBD1	TRBV19	TRBJ1-2	CASSQTGSKGYTF